The clone carrying this T cell receptor (beta chain) has a handful of counts. Its specificity is unknown. In TCRdb, the reads were re-called with MiXCR into one record per CDR3 protein. The sample consists of about 330,000 distinct CDR3 sequences, roughly 34% of them appearing once. The data are from a study of T cell repertoires in cytomegalovirus infection. Study information: It was recently identified HLA-C-restricted and well-studied HLA-B-restricted CMV epitopes that the study used. Carrying CMV and the relevant HLA type showed in public TCR beta signatures. Study-level findings and limits: The cumulative frequency of public TCR beta families distinguished individuals who carried CMV together with the relevant HLA. CMV-specific TCR beta clonotypes restricted by HLA-C dominated the ex vivo response.

There are 18 residues in the CDR3. CDR1 and CDR2 (germline): SGHVS, FNYEAQ. The V and J ends lost 0 bases and 0 bases, in that order; junction bases with no gene match: 7. The material was cultured PBMCs, obtained from culture after CMV antigen stimulation. The TCR was taken from a human donor in good health (CMV status not recorded). Some clones in this sample may be carry-over from other donors' samples. The rearrangement joins TRBV7-6 to TRBJ2-1; 8 positions match TRBD2. In DNA, the CDR3 is TGTGCCAGCAGCTTAGCGTATAGACTAGCGAACTCCTACAATGAGCAGTTCTTC. It translates to CASSLAYRLANSYNEQFF.